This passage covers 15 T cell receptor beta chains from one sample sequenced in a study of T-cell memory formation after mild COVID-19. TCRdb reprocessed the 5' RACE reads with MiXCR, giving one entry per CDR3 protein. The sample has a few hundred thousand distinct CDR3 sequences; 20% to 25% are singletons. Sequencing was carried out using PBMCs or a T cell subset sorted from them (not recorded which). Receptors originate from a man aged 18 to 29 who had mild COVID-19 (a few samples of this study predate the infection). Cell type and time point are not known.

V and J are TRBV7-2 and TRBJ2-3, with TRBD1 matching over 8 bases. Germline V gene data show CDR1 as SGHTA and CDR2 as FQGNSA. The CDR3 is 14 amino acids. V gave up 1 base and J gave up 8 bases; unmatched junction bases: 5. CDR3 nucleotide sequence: TGTGCCAGCAGCTTAGGCAGGGGGCCGGGTACGCAGTATTTT. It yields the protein CASSLGRGPGTQYF.

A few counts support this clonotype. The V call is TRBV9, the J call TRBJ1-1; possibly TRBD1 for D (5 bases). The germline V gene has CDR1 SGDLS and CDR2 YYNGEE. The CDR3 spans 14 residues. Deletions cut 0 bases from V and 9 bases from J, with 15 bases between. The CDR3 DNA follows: TGTGCCAGCAGCGTAGTGCCCGGGACGGCCAAAGCTTTCTTT. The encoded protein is CASSVVPGTAKAFF. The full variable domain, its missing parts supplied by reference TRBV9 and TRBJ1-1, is DSGVTQTPKHLITATGQRVTLRCSPRSGDLSVYWYQQSLDQGLQFLIQYYNGEERAKGNILERFSAQQFPDLHSELNLSSLELGDSALYFCASSVVPGTAKAFFGQGTRLTVV.

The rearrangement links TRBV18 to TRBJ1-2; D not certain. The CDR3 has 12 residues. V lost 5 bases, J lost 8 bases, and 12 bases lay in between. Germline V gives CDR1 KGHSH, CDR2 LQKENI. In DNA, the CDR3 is TGTGCCAGCTCAGATAACCAACGGGGCTACACCTTC. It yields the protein CASSDNQRGYTF.

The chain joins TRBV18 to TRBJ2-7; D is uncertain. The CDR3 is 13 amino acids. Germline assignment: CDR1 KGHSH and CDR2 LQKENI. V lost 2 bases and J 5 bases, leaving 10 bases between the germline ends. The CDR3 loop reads CASSPGLSDEQYF. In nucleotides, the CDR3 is TGTGCCAGCTCACCAGGGTTGAGCGACGAGCAGTACTTC.

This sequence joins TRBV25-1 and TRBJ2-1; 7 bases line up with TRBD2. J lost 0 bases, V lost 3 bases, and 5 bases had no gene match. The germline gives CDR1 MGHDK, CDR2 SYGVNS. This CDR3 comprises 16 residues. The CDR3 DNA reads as TGTGCCAGCAGTGATACTAGCGCTAGCTCCTACAATGAGCAGTTCTTC. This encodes CASSDTSASSYNEQFF.

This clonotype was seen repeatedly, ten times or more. CDR3 bases: TGTGCCAGCAGGTGGGGGTATAATTCACCCCTCCACTTT. Protein sequence: CASRWGYNSPLHF. The chain uses TRBV6-5 and TRBJ1-6; perhaps TRBD1 as D (5 bases). The CDR3 spans 13 residues. V was shortened by 6 bases and J by 4 bases, with 7 bases between the two germline ends. The germline V gene has CDR1 MNHEY and CDR2 SVGAGI.

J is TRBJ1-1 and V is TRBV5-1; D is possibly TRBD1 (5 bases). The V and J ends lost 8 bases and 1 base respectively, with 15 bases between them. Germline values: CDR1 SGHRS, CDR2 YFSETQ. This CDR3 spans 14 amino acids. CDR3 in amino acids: CASNLGPPNTEAFF. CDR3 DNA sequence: TGCGCCAGTAACCTGGGGCCTCCGAACACTGAAGCTTTCTTT.

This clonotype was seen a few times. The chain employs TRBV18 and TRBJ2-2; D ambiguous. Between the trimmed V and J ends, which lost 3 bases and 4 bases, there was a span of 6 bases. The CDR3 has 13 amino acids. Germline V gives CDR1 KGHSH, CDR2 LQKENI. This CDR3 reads CASSPNPTGELFF. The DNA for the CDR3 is TGTGCCAGCTCACCTAATCCCACCGGGGAGCTGTTTTTT.

Written as DNA, the CDR3 is TGTGCCAGCAGCCCAGCAGCGGTGTTGGGCTACAATGAGCAGTTCTTC. This encodes CASSPAAVLGYNEQFF. The rearrangement joins TRBV7-2 to TRBJ2-1; possible D gene TRBD2, 5 bases. Per germline, CDR1 SGHTA and CDR2 FQGNSA. V was cut by 5 bases and J by 3 bases, with 17 bases left in between. The CDR3 runs 16 residues. The full variable domain, with the rest looked up from reference TRBV7-2 and TRBJ2-1, is GAGVSQSPSNKVTEKGKDVELRCDPISGHTALYWYRQSLGQGLEFLIYFQGNSAPDKSGLPSDRFSAERTGGSVSTLTIQRTQQEDSAVYLCASSPAAVLGYNEQFFGPGTRLTVL.

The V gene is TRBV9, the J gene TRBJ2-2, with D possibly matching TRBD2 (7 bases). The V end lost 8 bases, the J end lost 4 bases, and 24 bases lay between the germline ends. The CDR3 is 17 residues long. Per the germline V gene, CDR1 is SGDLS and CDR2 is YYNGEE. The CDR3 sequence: CASNSGGPMPSTGELFF. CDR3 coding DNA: TGTGCCAGTAACTCCGGGGGGCCGATGCCGAGCACCGGGGAGCTGTTTTTT.

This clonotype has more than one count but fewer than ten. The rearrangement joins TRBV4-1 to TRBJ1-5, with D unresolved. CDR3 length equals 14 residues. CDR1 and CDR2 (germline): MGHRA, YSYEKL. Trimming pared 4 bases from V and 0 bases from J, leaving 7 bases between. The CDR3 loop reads CASSPDYSNQPQHF. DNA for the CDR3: TGCGCCAGCAGCCCAGATTATAGCAATCAGCCCCAGCATTTT.

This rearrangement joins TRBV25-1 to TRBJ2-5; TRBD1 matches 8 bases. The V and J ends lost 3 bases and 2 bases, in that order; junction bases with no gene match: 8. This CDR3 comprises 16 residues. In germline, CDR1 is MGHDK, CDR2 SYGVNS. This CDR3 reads CASSDPRTGRQETQYF. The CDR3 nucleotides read TGTGCCAGCAGTGACCCTAGGACAGGGCGGCAAGAGACCCAGTACTTC.

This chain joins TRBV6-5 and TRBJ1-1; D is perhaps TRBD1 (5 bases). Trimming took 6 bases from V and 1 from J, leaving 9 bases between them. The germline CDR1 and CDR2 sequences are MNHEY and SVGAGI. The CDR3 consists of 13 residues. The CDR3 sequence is CASRIGQNTEAFF. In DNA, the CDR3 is TGTGCCAGCAGAATCGGACAGAACACTGAAGCTTTCTTT.

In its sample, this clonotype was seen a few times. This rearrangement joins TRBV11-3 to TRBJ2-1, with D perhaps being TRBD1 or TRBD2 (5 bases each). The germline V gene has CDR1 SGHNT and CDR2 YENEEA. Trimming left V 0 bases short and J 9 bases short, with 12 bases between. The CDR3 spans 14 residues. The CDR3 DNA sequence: TGTGCCAGCAGCTTAGAACCCGGGGCGCCTGAGCAGTTCTTC. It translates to CASSLEPGAPEQFF.

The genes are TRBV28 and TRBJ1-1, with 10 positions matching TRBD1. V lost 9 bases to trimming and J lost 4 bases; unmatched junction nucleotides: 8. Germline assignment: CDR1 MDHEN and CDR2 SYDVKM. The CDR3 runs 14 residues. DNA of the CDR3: TGTGCCAGTATATATGGGGACAGGGGCACTGAAGCTTTCTTT. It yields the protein CASIYGDRGTEAFF. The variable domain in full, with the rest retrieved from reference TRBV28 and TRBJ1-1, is DVKVTQSSRYLVKRTGEKVFLECVQDMDHENMFWYRQDPGLGLRLIYFSYDVKMKEKGDIPEGYSVSREKKERFSLILESASTNQTSMYLCASIYGDRGTEAFFGQGTRLTVV.